The sequence of this TCR beta chain was determined in a study of blood T cell repertoires in COVID-19. Across the whole study: Acute and convalescent COVID-19 specimens originated in the United States, Italy and Spain. Nucleic acid was either cDNA or gDNA, and it came from T cells, B-cell-depleted T cells, or PBMCs.

From germline, CDR1 is SGHAT and CDR2 FQNNGV. This CDR3 is built from 14 residues. V was pared by 5 bases and J by 9 bases, with 7 bases of the junction left unmatched. Repertoires were generated with immunoSEQ multiplex PCR, while TCRdb's copy carries only in-frame clones and drops some. The sample yields over 90,000 clones, roughly 79% seen once. The Seattle patients, enrolled during active infection, were followed longitudinally. The source of this sequence is a man aged 80 or over with COVID-19, enrolled during active disease. The chain has TRBV11-2 and TRBJ2-1; 10 bases are shared with TRBD1. Sequenced: peripheral blood. The CDR3 DNA follows: TGTGCCAGCAGCGCCCGGGACAGGGGATTTGAGCAGTTCTTC. Its translation is CASSARDRGFEQFF.